The T cell receptor beta chain described here comes from a study of T cells in Graves' hyperthyroidism and ophthalmopathy. Study conclusions and caveats: A model built on 13 V-J features separated ophthalmopathy from stable hyperthyroidism. Ophthalmopathy got predicted by the model a median around 6.8 months before its onset. Most thyroid clonotypes that were expanded above 0.001 also turned up in blood.

About this clonotype itself: As yet, its antigen is unknown.

Using RNA transcripts as the source, TCR beta CDR3 regions were amplified. Researchers ran a first-round RT-PCR on the TCR CDR3 using the HTBI primer set. Using its own MiXCR run on the multiplex PCR reads, TCRdb lists one record per CDR3 protein. The repertoire consists of around 520,000 distinct CDR3 sequences, with 14% occurring once and the leading ten covering about a sixth. The study defined stable Graves' hyperthyroidism as no ophthalmopathy progression within 18 months. The TCR comes from a woman aged 18-30 years with Graves' hyperthyroidism. The sequencing input was blood.

This chain's CDR3 is CSVGIRAPYEQYF. CDR3 nucleotides: TGCAGCGTTGGTATTAGGGCCCCCTACGAGCAGTACTTC. J is TRBJ2-7 and V is TRBV29-1, with D hard to call. The V and J ends lost 4 bases and 2 bases respectively, with 12 bases between them. The CDR3 extends over 13 amino acids. Germline V gene lookup returns CDR1 SQVTM and CDR2 ANQGSEA.